A selection of T cell receptor beta chains follows, all from one sample in a study of CD8 T cells in ankylosing spondylitis. One entry per CDR3 protein results from TCRdb running MiXCR on the 5' RACE reads. The sample lists approximately 540,000 distinct CDR3 sequences, approximately 11% occurring once. The sequencing sample was made of blood, either unsorted or a sorted T cell fraction (not recorded which). These receptors all come from a male donor with ankylosing spondylitis. Both conserved end residues are part of each CDR3. The D gene is left open where the match is weak. Size tells how often a clone was seen (once, few, many) or the class of an expanded clone, and some rows leave it out.

cdr3_nt cdr3_aa v_call clone_size j_call d_call
TGCGCCAGCTCCTCGGGACAGGGCCAGTGGGCGACGGTAAAACTGTTTTTT CASSSGQGQWATVKLFF TRBV5-1 few TRBJ1-4 TRBD1
TGCAGAGTTGTAAAAGCTAACTATGGCTACACCTTC CRVVKANYGYTF TRBV29-1 - TRBJ1-2 -
TGTGCCAGCAGCTTAGAGGGTCAGGCCGGCTCCTACGAGCAGTACTTC CASSLEGQAGSYEQYF TRBV7-6 many TRBJ2-7 -
TGCGCCAGCCCTTACCAGAGAAAGAACACCGGGGAGCTGTTTTTT CASPYQRKNTGELFF TRBV10-2 few TRBJ2-2 -
TGTGCCAGCAGTTTATTAGGGACAGGAGTTGTGGATGGCTACACCTTC CASSLLGTGVVDGYTF TRBV12-3/TRBV12-4 - TRBJ1-2 TRBD1
TGTGCCAGCAGGGCTACTAGCGAGAACACCGGGGAGCTGTTTTTT CASRATSENTGELFF TRBV7-8 many TRBJ2-2 TRBD2
TGTGCCAGCAGCAAGGGGGCCGAAGCTTTCTTT CASSKGAEAFF TRBV9 - TRBJ1-1 TRBD1
TGCAGTGCTAGAGTCCCCGACGGGTTGAACACTGAAGCTTTCTTT CSARVPDGLNTEAFF TRBV20-1 few TRBJ1-1 -
TGCAGTGCCGACCTTCGGGAATCGGGGCCGTATGGCTACACCTTC CSADLRESGPYGYTF TRBV20-1 few TRBJ1-2 -
TGTGCCAGCAGTTCAGCCCGGGCTGGGCAAGAGACCCAGTACTTC CASSSARAGQETQYF TRBV3-1 - TRBJ2-5 -
TGCAGTGCTCCTCGGGGACAGACGACTACACGGACCCAGTACTTC CSAPRGQTTTRTQYF TRBV20-1 - TRBJ2-5 TRBD1
TGTGCCAGCAGCCGGAAGACAGGGTACAATGAGCAGTTCTTC CASSRKTGYNEQFF TRBV4-2 - TRBJ2-1 TRBD1
TGTGCCAGCAGCTTACCCTGGGGGGAGCTGTTTTTT CASSLPWGELFF TRBV11-2 few TRBJ2-2 -
TGTGCCAGCAGCCCACGACTGGGGGGAGATACGCAGTATTTT CASSPRLGGDTQYF TRBV7-9 - TRBJ2-3 -
TGTGCCAGCAGCCAAGATCTGCGAGGAGAGCAGTTCTTC CASSQDLRGEQFF TRBV3-1 many TRBJ2-1 -
TGTGCCAGCATAAACAGCAGGGGGGCCTACGAGCAGTACTTC CASINSRGAYEQYF TRBV27 - TRBJ2-7 -
TGCACCGTGAGGGGGGGGCCTCCTGAGCAGTTCTTC CTVRGGPPEQFF TRBV29-1 many TRBJ2-1 -
TGTGCCAGCAGCTTAGTGTCAGCGGGCACCGGGGAGCTGTTTTTT CASSLVSAGTGELFF TRBV7-2 few TRBJ2-2 -
TGTGCCAGCAGCTTAAAGACAGGGCTCATGAACACTGAAGCTTTCTTT CASSLKTGLMNTEAFF TRBV7-9 many TRBJ1-1 TRBD1
TGTGCCAGCAGCTCTCCGCTTTTGCAGAACACCGGGGAGCTGTTTTTT CASSSPLLQNTGELFF TRBV5-6 few TRBJ2-2 -
TGCAGCCCCCTGCCGGTGGGGCCAGCTAACTATGGCTACACCTTC CSPLPVGPANYGYTF TRBV20-1 - TRBJ1-2 -
TGCAGTGCTAGCTCTTCCCGCGGGAGGTCTTACAATGAGCAGTTCTTC CSASSSRGRSYNEQFF TRBV20-1 few TRBJ2-1 TRBD2
TGCGCCAGCACCCGGACAGGGAGCGGGAGAGGTAATGAGCAGTTCTTC CASTRTGSGRGNEQFF TRBV5-1 few TRBJ2-1 -
TGCAGTGCCGTAGGGGCTGGGGCCTACTATGGCTACACCTTC CSAVGAGAYYGYTF TRBV20-1 - TRBJ1-2 -
TGTGCCACTCGGACTAGCGGGGGGTACAATGAGCAGTTCTTC CATRTSGGYNEQFF TRBV6-2/TRBV6-3 few TRBJ2-1 TRBD2
TGCGCCAGCAGCTTGGAGCCGGATTATGGCTACACCTTC CASSLEPDYGYTF TRBV5-1 - TRBJ1-2 -
TGTGCCAGCAGCTCCCCCCCGGGACAGACTAACTATGGCTACACCTTC CASSSPPGQTNYGYTF TRBV11-2 - TRBJ1-2 TRBD1
TGTGCCAGCTCACCACGACGGAACTACGGTCATGGCTACACCTTC CASSPRRNYGHGYTF TRBV18 - TRBJ1-2 -